Following are 18 T cell receptor beta chains from one sample sequenced in a study of CD4 T cell repertoires in COVID-19. No culture step preceded sequencing of the ex vivo isolated memory T cells. Only in-frame clones appear in the TCRdb table, and some are missing; sequencing was by immunoSEQ multiplex PCR. The sample shows over 20,000 clones, around 86% of them seen only once. Source: central memory CD4+ T cells from blood, taken before the COVID-19 pandemic. The receptors shown here come from a human donor who had COVID-19.

The genes are TRBV6-1 and TRBJ1-4; tentative D call: TRBD1 (5 bases). This CDR3 region has 15 residues. CDR1 is MNHNS and CDR2 is SASEGT in the germline V gene. The V gene lost 5 bases and the J gene lost 5 bases, with 15 bases spanning the gap. DNA of the CDR3: TGTGCCAGCAGTACCCAACAGGTGACAAATGAAAAACTGTTTTTT. Translating gives CASSTQQVTNEKLFF.

The chain employs TRBV10-3 and TRBJ1-5; 8 nucleotides align to TRBD1. The CDR3 runs to 16 residues. The V gene's germline CDR1 is ENHRY and CDR2 SYGVKD. The V gene end was trimmed by 3 bases and the J gene end by 1 base; junction bases not matched to a gene: 5. The CDR3 loop is CAISEAGGGSNQPQHF. The CDR3 DNA sequence: TGTGCCATCAGTGAAGCAGGGGGCGGCAGCAATCAGCCCCAGCATTTT.

The rearrangement uses TRBV5-1 and TRBJ2-4; 9 bases are a match to TRBD2. Per the germline V gene, CDR1 is SGHRS and CDR2 is YFSETQ. This CDR3 contains 20 residues. The V segment lost 4 bases and the J segment 0 bases; nucleotides outside the gene matches: 17. The CDR3 DNA sequence: TGCGCCAGCAGCCCCGGGGGTAGCGGGAGTGGCGCACTAGCCAAAAACATTCAGTACTTC. Its protein product is CASSPGGSGSGALAKNIQYF. Full variable domain (missing parts from reference TRBV5-1 and TRBJ2-4): KAGVTQTPRYLIKTRGQQVTLSCSPISGHRSVSWYQQTPGQGLQFLFEYFSETQRNKGNFPGRFSGRQFSNSRSEMNVSTLELGDSALYLCASSPGGSGSGALAKNIQYFGAGTRLSVL.

The J gene is TRBJ2-3, the V gene TRBV5-1; the D gene is possibly TRBD2 (5 bases). Germline CDR1 is SGHRS and CDR2 is YFSETQ. The CDR3 is made up of 15 amino acids. The V end was cut by 4 bases, the J end by 3 bases, with 15 bases between. The CDR3 DNA is TGCGCCAGCAGCACCGACATTTCGGGGACAGATACGCAGTATTTT. Its protein product is CASSTDISGTDTQYF.

The rearrangement links TRBV5-5 to TRBJ2-6; 8 bases are shared with TRBD1. The V gene's germline CDR1 is SGHKS and CDR2 YYEKEE (reference sequence). V was clipped by 0 bases and J by 0 bases; unmatched bases: 8. There are 19 residues in the CDR3. The CDR3 here is CASSLAGTGGYSGANVLTF. CDR3 coding DNA: TGTGCCAGCAGCTTGGCTGGAACAGGGGGATACTCTGGGGCCAACGTCCTGACTTTC.

The genes are TRBV28 and TRBJ2-1; 8 bases line up with TRBD2. The CDR3 is 16 amino acids. V trimming: 5 bases; J trimming: 0 bases; junction bases outside the gene matches: 6. The germline CDR1 and CDR2 sequences are MDHEN and SYDVKM. CDR3 DNA: TGTGCCAGCAGTCGAAGCGGGAGTTTCTCCTACAATGAGCAGTTCTTC. Protein product: CASSRSGSFSYNEQFF.

The chain employs TRBV28 and TRBJ1-2, with TRBD1 matching over 8 bases. The CDR3 sequence is 15 residues long. Per germline, CDR1 MDHEN and CDR2 SYDVKM. V lost 5 bases to trimming and J lost 8 bases; unmatched junction nucleotides: 13. CDR3 sequence (DNA): TGTGCCAGCAGTACCGCTAGCGCAGGGGGCTGGGGCTACACCTTC. This encodes CASSTASAGGWGYTF.

V and J are TRBV7-8 and TRBJ1-2; D might be TRBD1 (5 bases). Per germline, CDR1 SGHVS and CDR2 FQNEAQ. V dropped 5 bases and J dropped 2 bases, with 15 bases sitting between them. The length of the CDR3 is 15 residues. CDR3 residues: CASSQFTGANYGYTF. Here the CDR3 DNA reads TGTGCCAGCAGCCAGTTTACAGGTGCGAACTATGGCTACACCTTC.

The rearrangement joins TRBV5-4 to TRBJ2-7; D gene uncertain. The CDR3 is 13 amino acids. CDR1 is SGHNT, CDR2 YYREEE, per germline (reference sequence). Deletions cut 1 base from V and 3 bases from J, with 8 bases between. The chain's CDR3 is CASSLHPYYEQYF. CDR3 bases: TGTGCCAGCAGCTTGCACCCCTACTACGAGCAGTACTTC.

This chain connects TRBV5-1 to TRBJ2-5, with TRBD1 as a possible D gene (6 bases). This CDR3 spans 13 amino acids. Germline values: CDR1 SGHRS, CDR2 YFSETQ. V lost 0 bases and J 5 bases, leaving 8 bases between the germline ends. This chain's CDR3 is CASSLDRAETQYF. As DNA, the CDR3 is TGCGCCAGCAGCTTGGACAGGGCCGAGACCCAGTACTTC. Drawing the rest from reference TRBV5-1 and TRBJ2-5, the complete variable domain is KAGVTQTPRYLIKTRGQQVTLSCSPISGHRSVSWYQQTPGQGLQFLFEYFSETQRNKGNFPGRFSGRQFSNSRSEMNVSTLELGDSALYLCASSLDRAETQYFGPGTRLLVL.

The chain uses TRBV9 and TRBJ2-3; no firm D call. CDR3 length: 15 amino acids. V was clipped by 0 bases and J by 0 bases, with 8 bases between them. Germline-derived CDR1 and CDR2 are SGDLS and YYNGEE. CDR3 sequence: CASSVGLASTDTQYF. The CDR3 DNA is TGTGCCAGCAGCGTAGGTCTGGCTAGCACAGATACGCAGTATTTT. The variable domain in full, with the rest retrieved from reference TRBV9 and TRBJ2-3, is DSGVTQTPKHLITATGQRVTLRCSPRSGDLSVYWYQQSLDQGLQFLIQYYNGEERAKGNILERFSAQQFPDLHSELNLSSLELGDSALYFCASSVGLASTDTQYFGPGTRLTVL.

This chain joins TRBV6-1 and TRBJ2-7; D gene ambiguous. Deletions cut 4 bases from V and 2 bases from J, with 12 bases between. CDR1 and CDR2 from the germline V gene are MNHNS and SASEGT. This CDR3 region has 14 residues. The CDR3 loop reads CASSGWLATYEQYF. Here the CDR3 DNA reads TGTGCCAGCAGTGGTTGGTTAGCTACCTACGAGCAGTACTTC.

The genes are TRBV5-6 and TRBJ2-5, with a tentative D call TRBD1 (6 bases). The V gene's germline CDR1 is SGHDT and CDR2 YYEEEE. The CDR3 is 12 amino acids. The V gene lost 4 bases and the J gene lost 5 bases, with 9 bases spanning the gap. The CDR3 DNA sequence: TGTGCCAGCAGCCAGGGGTGGGAGACCCAGTACTTC. Its protein product is CASSQGWETQYF. Using reference TRBV5-6 and TRBJ2-5 for the parts outside the CDR3, the full variable domain is DAGVTQSPTHLIKTRGQQVTLRCSPKSGHDTVSWYQQALGQGPQFIFQYYEEEERQRGNFPDRFSGHQFPNYSSELNVNALLLGDSALYLCASSQGWETQYFGPGTRLLVL.

This chain links TRBV5-1 with TRBJ2-7; TRBD1 matches 7 bases. Germline trimming cut 7 bases from V and 2 bases from J; bases unmatched to any gene: 9. Germline V CDR1 and CDR2: SGHRS, YFSETQ. The CDR3 spans 14 residues. Here the CDR3 DNA reads TGCGCCAGCCGACTAACCACAGGGGCCTACGAGCAGTACTTC. This gives the protein CASRLTTGAYEQYF. Supplemented by reference TRBV5-1 and TRBJ2-7, the full variable domain reads KAGVTQTPRYLIKTRGQQVTLSCSPISGHRSVSWYQQTPGQGLQFLFEYFSETQRNKGNFPGRFSGRQFSNSRSEMNVSTLELGDSALYLCASRLTTGAYEQYFGPGTRLTVT.

V is TRBV7-9 and J is TRBJ2-5; 11 positions match TRBD1. This CDR3 is built from 14 residues. The junction had 7 bases not matched to a gene; V was cut back by 9 bases and J by 4 bases. From germline, CDR1 is SEHNR and CDR2 FQNEAQ (reference sequence). CDR3 loop: CASWGQGDRETQYF. The DNA for the CDR3 is TGTGCCAGTTGGGGACAGGGGGATAGAGAGACCCAGTACTTC.

This chain uses TRBV7-9 with TRBJ2-3; 9 bases map to TRBD2. The V gene's germline CDR1 is SEHNR and CDR2 FQNEAQ (reference sequence). V trimming: 9 bases; J trimming: 1 base; junction bases outside the gene matches: 5. CDR3 length: 14 residues. CDR3 nucleotides: TGTGCCAGTGATCTAGCGGGGCGCACAGATACGCAGTATTTT. It translates to CASDLAGRTDTQYF.

The genes are TRBV19 and TRBJ1-6; 7 bases agree with TRBD1. V shed 6 bases, J shed 7 bases, and the junction held 6 bases outside the gene matches. This CDR3 contains 14 residues. CDR1 LNHDA and CDR2 SQIVND come from the germline V gene (reference sequence). CDR3 coding DNA: TGTGCCAGTAGCGACAGGGTCGTAAATTCACCCCTCCACTTT. This translates into CASSDRVVNSPLHF.

The gene calls are TRBV10-3 and TRBJ2-7, with 14 bases identical to TRBD2. CDR1 and CDR2 (germline): ENHRY, SYGVKD. With V trimmed by 7 bases and J by 6 bases, 2 bases remained unmatched. This CDR3 region has 13 residues. In nucleotides, the CDR3 is TGTGCCATCAAGACTAGCGGGAGGGCCGAGCAGTACTTC. This encodes CAIKTSGRAEQYF.